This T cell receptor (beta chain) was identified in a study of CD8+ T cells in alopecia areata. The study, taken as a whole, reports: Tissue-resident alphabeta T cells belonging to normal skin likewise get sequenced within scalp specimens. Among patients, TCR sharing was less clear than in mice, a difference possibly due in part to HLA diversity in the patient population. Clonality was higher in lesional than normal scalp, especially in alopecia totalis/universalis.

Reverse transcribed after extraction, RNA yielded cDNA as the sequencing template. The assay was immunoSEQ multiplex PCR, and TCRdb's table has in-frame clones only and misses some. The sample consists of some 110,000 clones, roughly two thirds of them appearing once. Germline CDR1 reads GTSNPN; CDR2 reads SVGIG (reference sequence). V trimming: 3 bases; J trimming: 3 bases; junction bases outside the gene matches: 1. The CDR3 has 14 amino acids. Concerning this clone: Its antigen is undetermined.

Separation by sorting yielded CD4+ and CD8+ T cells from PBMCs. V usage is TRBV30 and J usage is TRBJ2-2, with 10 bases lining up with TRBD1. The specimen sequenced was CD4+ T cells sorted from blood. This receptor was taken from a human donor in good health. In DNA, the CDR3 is TGTGCCTGGAGGGACAGGGGGGACACCGGGGAGCTGTTTTTT. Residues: CAWRDRGDTGELFF.